The rows below give T cell receptor beta chains drawn from one sample of a study of cytotoxic CD8 clonotypes in ibrutinib-treated CLL. Generated by immunoSEQ multiplex PCR, the TCRdb table keeps only in-frame clones and is missing some. The sample carries around 20,000 clones, about 75% recorded once. The material was PBMCs, obtained after 24 months of ibrutinib treatment. These TCRs come from a human donor with chronic lymphocytic leukemia. Both conserved end residues are part of each CDR3. D genes are given only for firm matches. Some rows mark clone size as missing; the rest say once, few, many or name a class of expanded clone.

clone size	J gene	CDR3 length	V gene	D gene	CDR3 protein	CDR3 DNA
NA	TRBJ2-7	14	TRBV5-4	TRBD1	CASSRPGQAYEQYF	TGTGCCAGCAGTCGTCCTGGACAGGCCTACGAGCAGTACTTC
NA	TRBJ2-7	14	TRBV13	NA	CASSYSGRVDEQYF	TGTGCCAGCAGCTATAGTGGTAGGGTCGACGAGCAGTACTTC
once	TRBJ1-2	14	TRBV5-4	NA	CASSPGQRSYGYTF	TGTGCCAGCAGCCCCGGACAGCGATCCTATGGCTACACCTTC
medium-sized	TRBJ1-2	13	TRBV19	TRBD1	CASSTGTVRGYTF	TGTGCCAGTAGTACGGGGACAGTCCGAGGATACACCTTC
NA	TRBJ1-2	12	TRBV29-1	TRBD1	CSASTGTGGYTF	TGCAGCGCCTCGACAGGGACCGGGGGCTACACCTTC
NA	TRBJ2-1	14	TRBV25-1	TRBD2	CASSEGTSIHEQFF	TGTGCCAGCAGTGAGGGGACTAGCATCCATGAGCAGTTCTTC
NA	TRBJ1-2	12	TRBV27	NA	CASSTAGSGYTF	TGTGCCAGCAGCACCGCCGGCAGTGGCTACACCTTC
NA	TRBJ2-5	17	TRBV7-8	TRBD1	CASRPNTGTARPETQYF	TGTGCCAGCAGGCCTAATACCGGGACAGCTCGTCCAGAGACCCAGTACTTC
few	TRBJ2-5	14	TRBV19	NA	CASSHGGSEETQYF	TGTGCCAGTAGCCATGGGGGGTCGGAAGAGACCCAGTACTTC
few	TRBJ1-2	13	TRBV2	TRBD1	CAGGQARLYGYTF	TGTGCCGGCGGACAGGCCCGATTGTACGGCTACACCTTC
NA	TRBJ2-3	16	TRBV7-9	TRBD2	CASSAGTSGSTDTQYF	TGTGCCAGCAGCGCCGGGACTAGCGGTAGCACAGATACGCAGTATTTT
NA	TRBJ2-7	14	TRBV13	TRBD1	CASTWTGGSYEQYF	TGTGCCAGCACCTGGACAGGGGGCTCCTACGAGCAGTACTTC
NA	TRBJ1-2	17	TRBV2	TRBD1	CASSVPRDRENFYGYTF	TGTGCCAGCAGTGTCCCCCGGGACAGGGAAAATTTCTATGGCTACACCTTC
NA	TRBJ2-7	14	TRBV19	NA	CASSIGGHGYEQYF	TGTGCCAGTAGTATCGGCGGACACGGGTACGAGCAGTACTTC
few	TRBJ2-5	14	TRBV7-9	NA	CASSLWQGQETQYF	TGTGCCAGCAGCTTATGGCAGGGGCAAGAGACCCAGTACTTC
NA	TRBJ2-2	17	TRBV5-1	TRBD1	CASSLGTGVFHTGELFF	TGCGCCAGCAGCTTGGGGACAGGGGTCTTCCACACCGGGGAGCTGTTTTTT
NA	TRBJ1-1	15	TRBV19	TRBD1	CASSRSKQGASEAFF	TGTGCCAGTAGTAGGTCGAAACAGGGGGCCTCTGAAGCTTTCTTT
once	TRBJ2-3	15	TRBV10-2	NA	CASYQGPRGTDTQYF	TGCGCCAGTTACCAGGGGCCCCGGGGCACAGATACGCAGTATTTT
NA	TRBJ1-1	15	TRBV9	TRBD1	CASSTGTGMNTEAFF	TGTGCCAGCAGCACTGGGACAGGCATGAACACTGAAGCTTTCTTT
NA	TRBJ2-1	13	TRBV10-3	NA	CAIRGQGDNEQFF	TGTGCCATCAGGGGGCAAGGGGATAATGAGCAGTTCTTC
NA	TRBJ2-5	15	TRBV5-4	TRBD2	CASSLDAGGQETQYF	TGTGCCAGCAGCTTGGACGCGGGGGGGCAAGAGACCCAGTACTTC
few	TRBJ2-7	13	TRBV19	NA	CASSMVASYEQYF	TGTGCCAGTAGTATGGTGGCCTCCTACGAGCAGTACTTC